This T cell receptor (beta chain) appears in the sequencing data of a study of T cell clonotyping in hematopoietic cell transplantation. The V gene lost 9 bases and the J gene lost 7 bases, with 16 bases spanning the gap. Germline V gene sequence: CDR1 SGHRS, CDR2 YFSETQ. This CDR3 has 13 residues. Time point here: recipient sample about 28 days before transplant, after cytoreduction. Points on this clone: Its antigen is not known.

Findings and limits, study-wide: Without cell sorting, CD4 versus CD8 contributions remain unresolved.

Method: immunoSEQ multiplex PCR; TCRdb's copy keeps in-frame clones and lacks some. Here the sample spans approximately 39,000 clones, 95% being singletons. The sequence was obtained from a man aged 40-49 years with chronic myeloid leukemia. Some clones in this sample may be carry-over from other donors' samples. The V and J genes are TRBV5-1 and TRBJ2-2; the D gene could be TRBD1 or TRBD2 (5 bases each). The source material was peripheral blood mononuclear cells, sampled before stem cell transplant. The CDR3 region is CANGGSRGGELFF. The CDR3 DNA reads TGCGCCAATGGGGGATCTCGGGGCGGGGAGCTGTTTTTT.